What follows is one T cell receptor (beta chain) and its context. Its antigen is not known. V lost 7 bases and J lost 6; bases outside the gene matches: 12. CDR1 and CDR2 from the germline V gene are LGHNA and YSLEER. The CDR3 is 14 residues long. This sample was included in a study of CD8+ T cells in alopecia areata. Study-wide background: Percent affected scalp area, the SALT score, rated treated patients' severity. Whole-study findings and limits: Especially in alopecia totalis/universalis, lesional scalp showed greater clonality than normal scalp did. Scalp clonality and expanded CD8+ clones among the top 100 were significantly decreased by tofacitinib.

RNA was isolated and reverse transcribed to cDNA, the sequencing template. Here immunoSEQ multiplex PCR was the method, and the copy in TCRdb shows in-frame clones only, minus some. The data hold approximately 200,000 clones, with over 40% observed a single time. Treatment in this sample: oral pan-JAK inhibitor, 5-10 mg twice daily. The TCR was taken from a human donor with alopecia areata. V is TRBV4-3 and J is TRBJ2-7, with 7 bases fitting TRBD2. Specimen: CD4+ T cells sorted from blood, collected at approximately week 36, from a patient treated with tofacitinib. The CDR3 reads CASKGGRAPLEQYF. CDR3 nucleotide sequence: TGCGCCAGCAAGGGTGGGAGGGCCCCCCTCGAGCAGTACTTC.